A single sample gave rise to the 7 T cell receptor beta chains below, sequenced in a study of Graves' ophthalmopathy and Graves' hyperthyroidism. TCR beta CDR3 amplification used RNA transcripts. RT-PCR with HTBI primers came first, then second-round multiplex PCR. TCRdb ran MiXCR on the multiplex PCR reads and lists one entry per CDR3 protein. The table shows about 600,000 distinct CDR3 sequences, with under 40% occurring only once. The sequencing sample was made of peripheral blood or thyroid tissue (not recorded which). The receptor set was obtained from an adult man with Graves' hyperthyroidism.

A remark on this clonotype: This CDR3 is missing its conserved last phenylalanine or tryptophan, likely due to a read error. CDR3 DNA: TGTGCCAGCAGCTTAGTTTGGGGAGCGGGGGGGCTATACAATGAGCAGTACCTC. Its protein is CASSLVWGAGGLYNEQYL. The genes are TRBV7-9 and TRBJ2-7; 10 bases fit TRBD2. The CDR3 loop spans 18 amino acids. V lost 1 base to trimming and J lost 7 bases; unmatched junction nucleotides: 16. Germline loops: CDR1 SEHNR, CDR2 FQNEAQ (reference sequence).

As to this clonotype: A read error is likely, as this CDR3 ends without the conserved phenylalanine or tryptophan. This chain uses TRBV10-3 with TRBJ1-1; a weak D match, TRBD1 (5 bases). Germline lookup yields CDR1 ENHRY and CDR2 SYGVKD. CDR3 length: 13 residues. Written as DNA, the CDR3 is TGTGCCAGCAGTTACAGGCAGAACACTGAAGCTTTCCTT. It codes for CASSYRQNTEAFL.

The chain joins TRBV29-1 to TRBJ2-7; D possibly corresponds to TRBD2 (5 bases). Germline V gives CDR1 SQVTM, CDR2 ANQGSEA. The CDR3 loop spans 11 amino acids. V gave up 7 bases and J gave up 0 bases, with 7 bases separating them. Here the CDR3 DNA reads TGCAGCGGGAGGAGCTCCTACGAGCAGTACTTC. This encodes CSGRSSYEQYF.

Notes on this clonotype: With a much larger clone just one base away, this may be a read error. The conserved phenylalanine or tryptophan is not found at the CDR3 terminus, so this likely reflects a read error. The chain couples TRBV12-3 or TRBV12-4 to TRBJ2-5; no clear D gene. Trimming stripped 6 bases from V and 4 bases from J, with 6 bases between. CDR3 size: 11 residues. The chain's CDR3 is CASSTLETQYL. The CDR3 nucleotides are TGTGCCAGCAGCACTCTAGAGACCCAGTACCTC.

This clonotype was found many times. The V and J genes are TRBV19 and TRBJ2-7, with 9 nucleotides matching TRBD1. Germline CDR1 and CDR2: LNHDA and SQIVND (reference sequence). The V gene end was trimmed by 6 bases and the J gene end by 4 bases; junction bases not matched to a gene: 7. The CDR3 length is 14 residues. CDR3 sequence: CASRHRGQSYEQYF. CDR3 DNA: TGTGCCAGTAGACACAGGGGGCAGTCGTACGAGCAGTACTTC.

The V gene is TRBV10-3, the J gene TRBJ1-4; 10 bases agree with TRBD1. CDR3 length: 14 residues. CDR1 is ENHRY and CDR2 is SYGVKD in the germline V gene. J gave up 12 bases and V 2 bases, and 6 bases lay outside the gene matches. The CDR3 bases are TGTGCCATCAGTGAGCCCCGGGACAGGGGAGAACTGTTTTTT. The encoded protein is CAISEPRDRGELFF.

This clonotype was detected ten times or more. The chain couples TRBV5-1 to TRBJ1-1, with D tentatively TRBD1 (5 bases). Germline-derived CDR1 and CDR2 are SGHRS and YFSETQ. This CDR3 is 14 amino acids long. V was cut by 1 base and J by 4 bases, with 11 bases left in between. CDR3 in DNA: TGCGCCAGCAGCTTGATTGGACAAGCCACTGAAGCTTTCTTT. Protein: CASSLIGQATEAFF.